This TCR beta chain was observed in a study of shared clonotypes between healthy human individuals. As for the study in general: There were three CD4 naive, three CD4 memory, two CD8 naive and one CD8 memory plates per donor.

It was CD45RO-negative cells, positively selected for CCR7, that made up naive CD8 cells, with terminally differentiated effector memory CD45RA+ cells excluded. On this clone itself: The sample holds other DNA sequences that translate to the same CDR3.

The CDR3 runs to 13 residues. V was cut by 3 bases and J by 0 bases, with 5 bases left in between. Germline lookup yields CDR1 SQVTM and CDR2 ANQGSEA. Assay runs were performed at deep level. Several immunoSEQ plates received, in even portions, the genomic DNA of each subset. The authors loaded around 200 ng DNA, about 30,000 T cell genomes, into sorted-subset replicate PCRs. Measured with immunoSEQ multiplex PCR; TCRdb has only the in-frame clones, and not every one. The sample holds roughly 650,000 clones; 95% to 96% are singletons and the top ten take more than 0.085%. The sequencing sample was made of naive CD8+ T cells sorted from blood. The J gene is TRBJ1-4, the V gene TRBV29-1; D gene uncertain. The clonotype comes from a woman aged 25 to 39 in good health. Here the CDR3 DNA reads TGCAGCGTTGAGGGAGCAACTAATGAAAAACTGTTTTTT. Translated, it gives CSVEGATNEKLFF.